The following is a T cell receptor (beta chain) sequence with its context. The data originate from a study of T cell changes during pregnancy in multiple sclerosis. Germline V CDR1 and CDR2: SGDLS, YYNGEE. V gave up 4 bases and J gave up 7 bases; unmatched junction bases: 13. This CDR3 spans 16 amino acids. TCRdb's table, derived via immunoSEQ multiplex PCR, lists solely in-frame clones and lacks some. The sample has about 72,000 clones, around 90% seen once. The chain links TRBV9 to TRBJ2-1; 8 bases fit TRBD2. This TCR derives from a female donor with multiple sclerosis, enrolled in a pregnancy study. The sample in question was peripheral blood, obtained in the second trimester of pregnancy. The chain's CDR3 is CASSPSSWTSRNEQFF. CDR3 sequence (DNA): TGTGCCAGCAGCCCCAGCAGTTGGACTAGCCGAAATGAGCAGTTCTTC.